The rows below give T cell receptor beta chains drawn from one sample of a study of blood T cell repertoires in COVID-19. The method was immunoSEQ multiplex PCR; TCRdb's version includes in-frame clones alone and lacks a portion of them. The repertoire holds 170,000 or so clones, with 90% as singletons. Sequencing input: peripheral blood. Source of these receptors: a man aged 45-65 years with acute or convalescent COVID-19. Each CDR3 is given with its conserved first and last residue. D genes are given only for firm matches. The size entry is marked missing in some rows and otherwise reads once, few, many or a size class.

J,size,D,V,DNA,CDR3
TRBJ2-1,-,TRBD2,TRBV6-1,TGTGCCAGCAGCGAATGGGTAGCGGGAGTTGGGAATAATGAGCAGTTCTTC,CASSEWVAGVGNNEQFF
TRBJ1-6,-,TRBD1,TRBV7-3,TGTGCCAGCAGCGAAACAGGGGGCGACCTTAATTCACCCCTCCACTTT,CASSETGGDLNSPLHF
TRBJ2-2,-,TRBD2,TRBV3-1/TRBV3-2,TGTGCCAGCAGCCAGGGACTAGCGGGAGGGGGATACACGAACACCGGGGAGCTGTTTTTT,CASSQGLAGGGYTNTGELFF
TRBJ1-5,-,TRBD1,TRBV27,TGTGCCAGCCAGCCCCTCGGACAGGTATCTTATAGCAATCAGCCCCAGCATTTT,CASQPLGQVSYSNQPQHF
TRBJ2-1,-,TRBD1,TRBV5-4,TGTGCCAGCAGCATGGACAGGGTGACAGGCAATGAGCAGTTCTTC,CASSMDRVTGNEQFF
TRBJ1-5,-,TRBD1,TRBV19,TGTGCCAGTAGTCCCTGGGACAGGGGGAGTCAGCCCCAGCATTTT,CASSPWDRGSQPQHF
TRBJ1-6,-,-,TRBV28,TGTGCCAGCACGAACAGGGCTAATTCACCCCTCCACTTT,CASTNRANSPLHF
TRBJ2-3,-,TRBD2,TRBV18,TGTGCCAGCTCACCACGGCTAGCGGGAGATGCAGATACGCAGTATTTT,CASSPRLAGDADTQYF
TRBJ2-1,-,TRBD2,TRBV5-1,TGCGCCAGCGGCCCGACTAGCGGGAATTACAATGAGCAGTTCTTC,CASGPTSGNYNEQFF
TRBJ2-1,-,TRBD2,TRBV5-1,TGCGCCAGCAGCTTGGTAGCGGGAGGGTACAATGAGCAGTTCTTC,CASSLVAGGYNEQFF
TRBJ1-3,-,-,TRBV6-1,TGTGCCAGCAGTGAAGCTCCGGGAAACTCTGGAAACACCATATATTTT,CASSEAPGNSGNTIYF
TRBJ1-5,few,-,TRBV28,TGTGCCAGCAGTTTTATTGTGACACTCTCTAATCAGCCCCAGCATTTT,CASSFIVTLSNQPQHF
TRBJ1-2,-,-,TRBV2,TGTGCCAGCAGTGAGCCCGGCACGGGCTATGGCTACACCTTC,CASSEPGTGYGYTF
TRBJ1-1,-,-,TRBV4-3,TGCGCCAGCAGCCCCTCCCCAGACTTAACGGGGCGGGAGGCTTTCTTT,CASSPSPDLTGREAFF
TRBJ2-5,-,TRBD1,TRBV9,TGTGCCAGCAGCGCCGGACAGGGACAAGAGACCCAGTACTTC,CASSAGQGQETQYF
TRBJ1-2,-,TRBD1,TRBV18,TGTGCCAGCTCACCGGGGACAGGGACAGCCGGCTACACCTTC,CASSPGTGTAGYTF
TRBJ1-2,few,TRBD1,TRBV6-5,TGTGCCACCTTGACAGGGGATGCTGGCTACACCTTC,CATLTGDAGYTF
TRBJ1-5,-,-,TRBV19,TGTGCCAGTAGTACCCGGACGCGGGGTCAGCCCCAGCATTTT,CASSTRTRGQPQHF
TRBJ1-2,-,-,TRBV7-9,TGTGCCAGCAGCCCTCGAACAGATTCATATGGCTACACCTTC,CASSPRTDSYGYTF
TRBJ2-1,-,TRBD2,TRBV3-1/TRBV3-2,TGTGCCAGCAGCCAAGTAGGGACTAGCGGGTCCACACGGCAGTTCTTC,CASSQVGTSGSTRQFF
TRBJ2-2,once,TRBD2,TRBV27,TGTGCCAGCAGAGGACTAGCGCAGAACACCGGGGAGCTGTTTTTT,CASRGLAQNTGELFF
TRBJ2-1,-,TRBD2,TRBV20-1,TGCAGTGCTAGTCGGCGGGAGATATACAATGAGCAGTTCTTC,CSASRREIYNEQFF
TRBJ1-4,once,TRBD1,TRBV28,TGTGCCAGCAGTCCCAGGGGGCGCGGCACTAATGAAAAACTGTTTTTT,CASSPRGRGTNEKLFF
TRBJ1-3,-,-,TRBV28,TGTGCCAGCATCGTGGCCCCATACTCTGGAAACACCATATATTTT,CASIVAPYSGNTIYF
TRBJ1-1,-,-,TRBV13,TGTGCCAGCAGCTTAGGACAGTACACTGAAGCTTTCTTT,CASSLGQYTEAFF
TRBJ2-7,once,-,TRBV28,TGTGCCAGCAGTGAAACAGGGTTCCACGAGCAGTACTTC,CASSETGFHEQYF
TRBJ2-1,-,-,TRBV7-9,TGTGCCAGCAGCTTCCGGGGGTCGGGTGAGCAGTTCTTC,CASSFRGSGEQFF
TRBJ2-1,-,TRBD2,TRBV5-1,TGCGCCAGCAGCTTACCCAGCGGGAGCCCCAATGAGCAGTTCTTC,CASSLPSGSPNEQFF
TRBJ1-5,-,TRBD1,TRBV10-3,TGTGCCATCAGGACCCAGATGCCGGGACAGGGGAATTGGGGCAATCAGCCCCAGCATTTT,CAIRTQMPGQGNWGNQPQHF
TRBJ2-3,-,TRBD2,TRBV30,TGTGCCTGGACCCGGGGGGACCTAACTGTTGATACGCAGTATTTT,CAWTRGDLTVDTQYF
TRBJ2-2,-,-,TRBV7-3,TGTGCCAGCAGCTTACAGGGCAGGGCCAACACCGGGGAGCTGTTTTTT,CASSLQGRANTGELFF
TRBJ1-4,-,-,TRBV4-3,TGCGCCAGCAGCCAAGCAGTAGGCCAGGCGGAAAAACTGTTTTTT,CASSQAVGQAEKLFF
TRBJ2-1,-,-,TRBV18,TGTGCCAGCTCACCGCCTAGTGGTGAGCAGTTCTTC,CASSPPSGEQFF
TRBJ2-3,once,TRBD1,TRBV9,TGTGCCAGCAGCGCGGGAGGACAGGGGGCGAAGAATACGCAGTATTTT,CASSAGGQGAKNTQYF
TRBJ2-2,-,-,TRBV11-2,TGTGCCAGCAGCTTTTTCGTTTCCGGGGAGCTGTTTTTT,CASSFFVSGELFF
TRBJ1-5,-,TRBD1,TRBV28,TGTGCCAGCAGTTTATGGGCAGGGGGTGATCAGCCCCAGCATTTT,CASSLWAGGDQPQHF
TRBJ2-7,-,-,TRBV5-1,TGCGCCAGCAGCTTGCGGGCCGGCGGGCAGAGGGCCCCCTACGAGCAGTACTTC,CASSLRAGGQRAPYEQYF
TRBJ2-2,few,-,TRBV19,TGTGCCAGTAGTATAAGGGGGAACACCGGGGAGCTGTTTTTT,CASSIRGNTGELFF
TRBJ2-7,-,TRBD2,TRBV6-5,TGTGCCAGCAGCAAGCGGGAGGGCGACGAGCAGTACTTC,CASSKREGDEQYF
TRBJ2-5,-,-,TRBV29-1,TGCAGCGTTGAAGCGGGTATAGGAGAGACCCAGTACTTC,CSVEAGIGETQYF
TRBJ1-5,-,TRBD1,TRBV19,TGTGCCAGTAGTCGGACAGGGCCGGCGCAGCCCCAGCATTTT,CASSRTGPAQPQHF
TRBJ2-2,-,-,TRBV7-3,TGTGCCAGCAGCTTAATGGCAGCGAACACCGGGGAGCTGTTTTTT,CASSLMAANTGELFF
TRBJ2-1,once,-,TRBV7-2,TGTGCCAGCAGCTTAGGGCTGGCCAGCTCCTACAATGAGCAGTTCTTC,CASSLGLASSYNEQFF